This is a list of T cell receptor beta chains from one sample in a study of cytomegalovirus exposure and HLA in healthy donors. Sequenced by immunoSEQ multiplex PCR; TCRdb stores in-frame clones only, minus some. The sample lists 50,000 to 65,000 clones, roughly 90% occurring once. Sequencing used PBMCs. These receptors were obtained from a woman younger than 30 in good health and CMV-seropositive. The CDR3 runs from the conserved cysteine through the conserved F or W. D genes are given only for firm matches. Not all rows give a size; the values are once, few, many and, for expanded clones, a class.

D	J	V	length	size	DNA	CDR3
TRBD1	TRBJ1-1	TRBV29-1	12	-	TGCAGCGTTGAATACGACAGGGATGAAGCTTTCTTT	CSVEYDRDEAFF
-	TRBJ1-2	TRBV7-2	14	-	TGTGCCGGTAGTGCCAGGGGAGGGGGTTATGGCTACACCTTC	CAGSARGGGYGYTF
-	TRBJ2-5	TRBV5-6	15	-	TGTGCCAGCAGCTTGGTAGTAGGGGGACAAGAGACCCAGTACTTC	CASSLVVGGQETQYF
TRBD1	TRBJ1-1	TRBV19	15	-	TGTGCCAGTAGTAACCCGGGACAGGGGGGCCCTGAAGCTTTCTTT	CASSNPGQGGPEAFF
-	TRBJ2-5	TRBV9	15	-	TGTGCCAGCAGCCCTATGGGGGGGCTGCGGGAGACCCAGTACTTC	CASSPMGGLRETQYF
-	TRBJ2-3	TRBV27	18	-	TGTGCCAGCAGTCCTTCACCCCCGGGACTCAGCTACACAGATACGCAGTATTTT	CASSPSPPGLSYTDTQYF
-	TRBJ2-1	TRBV5-1	15	-	TGCGCCAGCAGCTTGGTTACGGGCTCCTACAATGAGCAGTTCTTC	CASSLVTGSYNEQFF
TRBD1	TRBJ2-1	TRBV29-1	15	-	TGCAGCGTTGACGGGACAGGGGAAGGTCTAAATGAGCAGTTCTTC	CSVDGTGEGLNEQFF
-	TRBJ1-1	TRBV6-4	13	-	TGTGCCAGCAGAGCAGACAGGAACACTGAAGCTTTCTTT	CASRADRNTEAFF
-	TRBJ1-2	TRBV9	17	-	TGTGCCAGCAGCGTAGGAGGTCTTGGGGGGGCAGGCTATGGCTACACCTTC	CASSVGGLGGAGYGYTF
TRBD1	TRBJ2-7	TRBV13	15	-	TGTGCCAGCAGCACCCGACAGGGGGCTTCCTACGAGCAGTACTTC	CASSTRQGASYEQYF
TRBD1	TRBJ1-2	TRBV28	12	-	TGTGCCAGCGATGCAGGGGGTAGAGGCTACACCTTC	CASDAGGRGYTF
TRBD2	TRBJ2-3	TRBV16	17	-	TGTGCCAGCAGCCAATCCACTAGCGGGGCGAGCACAGATACGCAGTATTTT	CASSQSTSGASTDTQYF
TRBD1	TRBJ1-5	TRBV2	14	-	TGTGCCAGCAGCCCCGACAGGGGGTATCAGCCCCAGCATTTT	CASSPDRGYQPQHF
-	TRBJ2-7	TRBV29-1	15	-	TGCAGCGTTGAAATTTGGCAGGGGGGATCCTACGAGCAGTACTTC	CSVEIWQGGSYEQYF
-	TRBJ2-1	TRBV7-9	12	-	TGTGCCAGCAGCTTGCGGTACAATGAGCAGTTCTTC	CASSLRYNEQFF
TRBD1	TRBJ2-1	TRBV11-2	14	-	TGTGCCAGCAGCCCAAGAGACAGGGACCATGAGCAGTTCTTC	CASSPRDRDHEQFF
-	TRBJ1-6	TRBV28	15	-	TGTGCCAGCAGTCCCCCGACACCCGGCCTTTCACCCCTCCACTTT	CASSPPTPGLSPLHF
TRBD1	TRBJ1-1	TRBV13	13	-	TGTGCCAGCAGCATCCACACAGGGGCGACAGCTTTCTTT	CASSIHTGATAFF
TRBD1	TRBJ2-7	TRBV5-1	15	few	TGCGCCAGCTCGATGGGGGGACAGGGTCGGGCCGAGCAGTACTTC	CASSMGGQGRAEQYF
TRBD2	TRBJ2-3	TRBV7-4	15	once	TGTGCCAGCAGCTTACTAGCGGAGAGCACAGATACGCAGTATTTT	CASSLLAESTDTQYF
-	TRBJ2-7	TRBV4-3	15	-	TGCGCCAGCAGCCAAGATCTTGGAGTTCCCTACGAGCAGTACTTC	CASSQDLGVPYEQYF
TRBD1	TRBJ1-6	TRBV27	15	-	TGTGCCAGCAGGTTGGGACAGTTCTATAATTCACCCCTCCACTTT	CASRLGQFYNSPLHF
-	TRBJ2-7	TRBV5-1	15	-	TGCGCCAGCAGCTTGGATTCAGGGGTTATGAACGAGCAGTACTTC	CASSLDSGVMNEQYF
-	TRBJ2-5	TRBV4-2	16	-	TGTGCCAGCAGCCAAGAACCCTCAGGGTACCAAGAGACCCAGTACTTC	CASSQEPSGYQETQYF
-	TRBJ1-6	TRBV5-1	15	-	TGCGCCAGCAGCTTGGGGCCAGGGTTTCGGTCACCCCTCCACTTT	CASSLGPGFRSPLHF
TRBD1	TRBJ1-5	TRBV7-9	15	medium-sized	TGTGCCAGCAGCCCCATAGGACAGGGGCGTCAGCCCCAGCATTTT	CASSPIGQGRQPQHF
-	TRBJ2-3	TRBV30	15	-	TGTGCCTGGAGTGTAGGGGGGGGAGGGACAGATACGCAGTATTTT	CAWSVGGGGTDTQYF
TRBD1	TRBJ2-4	TRBV29-1	13	-	TGCAGCGCCTCCCGACAGGGAGTAAACATTCAGTACTTC	CSASRQGVNIQYF
-	TRBJ1-3	TRBV6-5	15	-	TGTGCCAGCAGTTACTCGACTGGGTCTGGAAACACCATATATTTT	CASSYSTGSGNTIYF
TRBD1	TRBJ1-3	TRBV5-1	17	-	TGCGCCAGCAGCCAAGAGCTACAGGGGGCACCTGGAAACACCATATATTTT	CASSQELQGAPGNTIYF
TRBD2	TRBJ2-5	TRBV5-4	16	-	TGTGCCAGCAGCGGGACTAGCGGGGGGCAGGGAGAGACCCAGTACTTC	CASSGTSGGQGETQYF
TRBD1	TRBJ2-7	TRBV30	15	-	TGTGCCTGGAGCTCTTCGGGACAGGGGTTCTACGAGCAGTACTTC	CAWSSSGQGFYEQYF
TRBD1	TRBJ1-2	TRBV7-2	14	-	TGTGCCAGCAGCTTAGGTCAGGGGGCAGGCGGCTACACCTTC	CASSLGQGAGGYTF
TRBD2	TRBJ2-1	TRBV11-3	17	-	TGTGCCAGCAGCCAATCTAGGGGTAGCGGGGGGGCCAATGAGCAGTTCTTC	CASSQSRGSGGANEQFF
TRBD1	TRBJ2-7	TRBV30	15	-	TGTGCCTGGAGTGTACAGGGACAGGGGGCCTACGAGCAGTACTTC	CAWSVQGQGAYEQYF
-	TRBJ2-7	TRBV7-9	16	-	TGTGCCAGCAGCTCCCACAACCTGGCACGAAACTACGAGCAGTACTTC	CASSSHNLARNYEQYF
-	TRBJ1-2	TRBV5-6	14	-	TGTGCCAGCAGCTGGAGGGGATCTAACTATGGCTACACCTTC	CASSWRGSNYGYTF